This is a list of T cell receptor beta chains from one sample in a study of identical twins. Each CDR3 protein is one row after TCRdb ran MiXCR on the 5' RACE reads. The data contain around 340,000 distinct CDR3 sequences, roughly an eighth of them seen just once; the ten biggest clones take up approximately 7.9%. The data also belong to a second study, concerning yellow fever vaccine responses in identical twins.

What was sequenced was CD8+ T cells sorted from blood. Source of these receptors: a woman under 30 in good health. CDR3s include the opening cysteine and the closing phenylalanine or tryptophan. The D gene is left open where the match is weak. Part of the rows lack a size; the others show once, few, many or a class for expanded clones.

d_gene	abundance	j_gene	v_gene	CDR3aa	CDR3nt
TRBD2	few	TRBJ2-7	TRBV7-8	CASRNTDVGFLAGIYEQYF	TGTGCCAGCAGAAATACAGACGTGGGGTTCCTAGCGGGGATCTACGAGCAGTACTTC
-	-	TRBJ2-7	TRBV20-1	CSASVPDYGEQYF	TGCAGTGCTAGTGTCCCCGACTATGGGGAGCAGTACTTC
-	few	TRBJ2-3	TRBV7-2	CASSPGLFTDTQYF	TGTGCCAGCAGCCCGGGCCTCTTCACAGATACGCAGTATTTT
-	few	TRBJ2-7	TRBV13	CASSSADRWEQYF	TGTGCCAGCAGCTCCGCGGACCGGTGGGAGCAGTACTTC
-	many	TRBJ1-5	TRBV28	CASSFTGGRSNQPQHF	TGTGCCAGCAGCTTTACAGGAGGACGAAGCAATCAGCCCCAGCATTTT
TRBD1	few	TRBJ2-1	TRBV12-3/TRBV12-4	CASSSKTGDFSYNEQFF	TGTGCCAGCAGTTCAAAGACAGGGGACTTCTCCTACAATGAGCAGTTCTTC
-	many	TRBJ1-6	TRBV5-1	CASSPGINSPLHF	TGCGCCAGCAGCCCGGGGATTAATTCACCCCTCCACTTT
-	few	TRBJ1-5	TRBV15	CATSRDSEREGPQHF	TGTGCCACCAGCAGAGATAGTGAGCGCGAGGGGCCCCAGCATTTT
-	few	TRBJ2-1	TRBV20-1	CSARPGLWYNEQFF	TGCAGTGCTAGACCGGGACTGTGGTACAATGAGCAGTTCTTC
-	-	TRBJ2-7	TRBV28	CASSRQPGGRFMYEQYF	TGTGCCAGCAGCAGACAACCTGGGGGGAGGTTTATGTACGAGCAGTACTTC
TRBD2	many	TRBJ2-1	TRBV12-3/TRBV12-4	CASSPPGVAGETEQFF	TGTGCCAGCAGTCCTCCCGGGGTAGCGGGAGAGACTGAGCAGTTCTTC
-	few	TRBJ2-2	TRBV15	CATSRDFVPAQGYTGELFF	TGTGCCACCAGCAGAGACTTCGTACCCGCCCAGGGATACACCGGGGAGCTGTTTTTT
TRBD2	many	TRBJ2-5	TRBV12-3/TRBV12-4	CASSLIAGGPETQYF	TGTGCCAGCAGTTTAATAGCGGGGGGGCCTGAGACCCAGTACTTC
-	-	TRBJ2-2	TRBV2	CATLKDSPTGELFF	TGTGCCACCCTGAAGGACAGTCCGACCGGGGAGCTGTTTTTT
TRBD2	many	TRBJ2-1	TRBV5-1	CASRGPGLAGYNEQFF	TGCGCCAGCAGGGGGCCGGGACTAGCGGGTTACAATGAGCAGTTCTTC
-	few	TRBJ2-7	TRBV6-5	CASSYRLPGPLPTYEQYF	TGTGCCAGCAGTTACCGACTCCCAGGGCCACTTCCAACCTACGAGCAGTACTTC
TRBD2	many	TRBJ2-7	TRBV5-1	CASSVGLGSYEQYF	TGCGCCAGCAGCGTTGGACTAGGCTCCTACGAGCAGTACTTC
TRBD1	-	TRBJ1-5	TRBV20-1	CSARDREVSSNQPQHF	TGCAGTGCTAGGGACAGGGAAGTGTCTAGCAATCAGCCCCAGCATTTT
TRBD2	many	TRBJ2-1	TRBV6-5	CASSYSRTSAYNEQFF	TGTGCCAGCAGTTACTCGAGAACTAGCGCATACAATGAGCAGTTCTTC
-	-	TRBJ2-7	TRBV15	CATSFRTASSYEQYF	TGTGCCACCAGCTTTCGGACAGCCTCCTCCTACGAGCAGTACTTC
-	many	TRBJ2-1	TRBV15	CATSEGSGYNEQFF	TGTGCCACCAGCGAAGGGAGTGGATACAATGAGCAGTTCTTC
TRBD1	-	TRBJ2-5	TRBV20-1	CSARDGDRVGETQYF	TGCAGTGCTAGAGATGGAGACAGGGTAGGCGAGACCCAGTACTTC
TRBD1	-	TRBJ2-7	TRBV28	CASSPPPGQVSDEQYF	TGTGCCAGCAGTCCACCCCCCGGACAGGTGTCCGACGAGCAGTACTTC
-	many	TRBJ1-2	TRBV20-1	CSAIRGYGYTF	TGCAGTGCTATTAGAGGATATGGCTACACCTTC
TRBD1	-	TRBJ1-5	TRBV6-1	CASSEGTGAASSPQHF	TGTGCCAGCAGTGAAGGGACAGGGGCGGCCTCGTCGCCCCAGCATTTT
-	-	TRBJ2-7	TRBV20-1	CSARLGRSYEQYF	TGCAGTGCTAGGTTAGGACGAAGCTACGAGCAGTACTTC
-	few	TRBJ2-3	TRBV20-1	CSASGRTADTQYF	TGCAGTGCTAGCGGCCGCACGGCAGATACGCAGTATTTT
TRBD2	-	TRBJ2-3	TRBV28	CASSFSSGRAVLLPYTDTQYF	TGTGCCAGCAGTTTTTCTAGCGGGAGGGCGGTCCTTCTTCCCTACACAGATACGCAGTATTTT
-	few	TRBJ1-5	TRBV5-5	CASSLVVYNQPQHF	TGTGCCAGCAGCTTGGTAGTCTACAATCAGCCCCAGCATTTT
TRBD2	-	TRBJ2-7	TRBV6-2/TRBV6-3	CASSYSMASGEYEQYF	TGTGCCAGCAGTTACTCGATGGCTAGCGGGGAGTACGAGCAGTACTTC
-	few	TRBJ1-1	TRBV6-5	CASSYAGDITEAFF	TGTGCCAGCAGTTACGCAGGGGATATCACTGAAGCTTTCTTT
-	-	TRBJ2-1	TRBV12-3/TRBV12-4	CASSLGQDYNEQFF	TGTGCCAGCAGTTTAGGTCAAGATTACAATGAGCAGTTCTTC
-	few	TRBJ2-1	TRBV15	CATSVRWGSYNEQFF	TGTGCCACCAGCGTGAGATGGGGGTCCTACAATGAGCAGTTCTTC
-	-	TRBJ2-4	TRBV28	CASSLPRPGPLSF	TGTGCCAGCAGTTTACCCCGTCCGGGACCGCTAAGCTTC
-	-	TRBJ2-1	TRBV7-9	CASRRLAQVSPEQFF	TGTGCCAGCAGGCGTCTAGCCCAGGTTTCGCCTGAGCAGTTCTTC
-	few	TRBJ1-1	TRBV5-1	CASSPTIGDTEAFF	TGCGCCAGCAGCCCTACCATCGGCGACACTGAAGCTTTCTTT
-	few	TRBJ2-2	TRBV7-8	CASTPLRVAGELFF	TGTGCCAGCACTCCCCTGAGGGTTGCCGGGGAGCTGTTTTTT
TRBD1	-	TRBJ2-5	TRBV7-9	CASSPPLRGQGETQYF	TGTGCCAGCAGCCCCCCCTTGAGGGGGCAAGGAGAGACCCAGTACTTC
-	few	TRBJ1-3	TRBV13	CASSLGGYSGNTIYF	TGTGCCAGCAGCTTAGGAGGGTACTCTGGAAACACCATATATTTT
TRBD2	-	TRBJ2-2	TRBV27	CASSFWWREYPGELFF	TGTGCCAGCAGTTTTTGGTGGCGGGAGTATCCCGGGGAGCTGTTTTTT
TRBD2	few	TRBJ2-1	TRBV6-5	CASSYSTMGAGGEQFF	TGTGCCAGCAGTTACTCGACGATGGGTGCGGGAGGTGAGCAGTTCTTC
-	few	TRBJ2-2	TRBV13	CASSLRGSNTGELFF	TGTGCCAGCAGCCTCCGGGGGTCGAACACCGGGGAGCTGTTTTTT
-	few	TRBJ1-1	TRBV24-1	CATSDFPGSEAFF	TGTGCCACCAGTGATTTCCCAGGTTCTGAAGCTTTCTTT
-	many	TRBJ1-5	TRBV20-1	CSAGDGDSNQPQHF	TGCAGTGCAGGGGACGGGGATAGCAATCAGCCCCAGCATTTT
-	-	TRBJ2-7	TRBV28	CASSPERTGTSNYEQYF	TGTGCCAGCAGCCCCGAAAGAACCGGGACTTCGAACTACGAGCAGTACTTC
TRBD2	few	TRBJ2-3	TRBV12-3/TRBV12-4	CASSTRGLETDTQYF	TGTGCCAGCAGTACCAGGGGACTAGAAACAGATACGCAGTATTTT